Shown below are 31 T cell receptor beta chains from a single sample sequenced in a study of control samples from healthy donors and cancer patients. Using immunoSEQ multiplex PCR, the repertoire was profiled, and TCRdb retains in-frame clones only, with some absent. Here the sample spans 40,000 to 65,000 clones, roughly nine tenths being singletons. Material for sequencing was PBMCs. The receptors shown here come from a man aged 60-69 years with head and neck cancer.

The chain is built from TRBV6-2 or TRBV6-3 and TRBJ2-7; 11 bases are a match to TRBD2. Germline V lookup: CDR1 MNHEY, CDR2 SVGEGT. Trimming cost V 6 bases and J 5 bases; bases outside gene matches: 12. This CDR3 region has 16 residues. CDR3 sequence: CASSRLPGLAVNEQYF. DNA of the CDR3: TGTGCCAGCAGCCGCCTCCCGGGACTAGCGGTAAACGAGCAGTACTTC.

CDR3 in amino acids: CASSPHPTGTYHGYTF. CDR3 sequence (DNA): TGTGCCAGCAGTCCACACCCGACAGGGACATATCATGGCTACACCTTC. The chain has TRBV28 and TRBJ1-2, with 7 positions matching TRBD1. CDR1 MDHEN and CDR2 SYDVKM come from the germline V gene. V was pared by 5 bases and J by 6 bases, with 15 bases of the junction left unmatched. The CDR3 is 16 amino acids.

The V gene is TRBV7-2, the J gene TRBJ2-7; 8 bases agree with TRBD1. Germline V gene sequence: CDR1 SGHTA, CDR2 FQGNSA. This CDR3 is 14 amino acids long. The junction had 7 bases not matched to a gene; V was cut back by 5 bases and J by 4 bases. The CDR3: CASSPDQGAYEQYF. CDR3 coding DNA: TGTGCCAGCAGCCCCGACCAGGGGGCTTACGAGCAGTACTTC.

The V and J genes are TRBV9 and TRBJ1-1, with a tentative D call TRBD1 (6 bases). This CDR3 is 15 amino acids long. Germline loops: CDR1 SGDLS, CDR2 YYNGEE. Trimming took 4 bases from V and 0 from J, leaving 13 bases between them. CDR3 bases: TGTGCCAGCAGCCCTAGACAGGTATTGAACACTGAAGCTTTCTTT. Protein product: CASSPRQVLNTEAFF.

V is TRBV4-1 and J is TRBJ2-6; the D gene could be TRBD1 or TRBD2 (6 bases each). The CDR3 spans 17 residues. The V gene's germline CDR1 is MGHRA and CDR2 YSYEKL. V lost 0 bases, J lost 2 bases, and 11 bases lay in between. This CDR3 is CASSQDLRGAGANVLTF. CDR3 in DNA: TGCGCCAGCAGCCAAGATCTTAGGGGGGCTGGGGCCAACGTCCTGACTTTC.

A single count supports this clone. V and J are TRBV7-2 and TRBJ2-3; a weak D match, TRBD2 (6 bases). Per germline, CDR1 SGHTA and CDR2 FQGNSA. V was clipped by 2 bases and J by 4 bases, with 16 bases between them. CDR3 length equals 16 residues. The CDR3 is CASSLMGAGSADTQYF. CDR3 nucleotides: TGTGCCAGCAGCTTAATGGGAGCGGGCTCTGCAGATACGCAGTATTTT.

J is TRBJ1-6 and V is TRBV19; maybe TRBD1 (5 bases). Germline lookup yields CDR1 LNHDA and CDR2 SQIVND (reference sequence). This CDR3 comprises 16 residues. V was clipped by 5 bases and J by 8 bases, with 19 bases between them. The CDR3 DNA sequence: TGTGCCAGTAGTTCCTCAGGGAGTACTAAAGATTCACCCCTCCACTTT. Residues: CASSSSGSTKDSPLHF.

This clone was observed once. The V call is TRBV4-2, the J call TRBJ1-4; possibly TRBD1 for D (5 bases). Germline CDR1 LGHNA, CDR2 YNFKEQ. This CDR3 is built from 15 residues. V lost 4 bases to trimming and J lost 8 bases, with 17 bases between them. DNA for the CDR3: TGTGCCAGCAGCCCTAATACAGGATTGGGGGAAAAACTGTTTTTT. Translating it yields CASSPNTGLGEKLFF.

This clone has only one observation. The genes are TRBV4-2 and TRBJ1-2, with 9 bases identical to TRBD1. V lost 4 bases to trimming and J lost 7 bases; unmatched junction nucleotides: 7. Per the germline V gene, CDR1 is LGHNA and CDR2 is YNFKEQ. CDR3 length equals 14 residues. CDR3 coding DNA: TGTGCCAGCAGCCGAGACAGGGGGGGATTTGGCTACACCTTC. Residues: CASSRDRGGFGYTF.

In its sample, this clone was seen once. The chain combines TRBV10-3 with TRBJ2-3; D is uncertain. CDR1 ENHRY and CDR2 SYGVKD come from the germline V gene. V shed 2 bases and J shed 0 bases, with 12 bases lying between them. The CDR3 is 16 residues long. The CDR3 DNA is TGTGCCATCAGTGAGGGCCAGGACCCTAGCACAGATACGCAGTATTTT. This sequence encodes CAISEGQDPSTDTQYF.

The chain couples TRBV24-1 to TRBJ1-2, with 9 bases matching TRBD1. This CDR3 spans 15 amino acids. V was pared by 2 bases and J by 7 bases, with 7 bases of the junction left unmatched. Germline V CDR1 and CDR2: KGHDR, SFDVKD. This CDR3 reads CATSDSGTGKIGYTF. The CDR3 DNA reads TGTGCCACCAGTGATTCCGGGACAGGGAAGATTGGCTACACCTTC.

V is TRBV25-1 and J is TRBJ2-5; D gene unclear. The V gene lost 1 base and the J gene lost 5 bases, with 11 bases spanning the gap. Germline CDR1 reads MGHDK; CDR2 reads SYGVNS. The CDR3 spans 14 residues. The CDR3 protein is CASSEFILGETQYF. Here the CDR3 DNA reads TGTGCCAGCAGTGAATTTATCCTAGGCGAGACCCAGTACTTC.

J is TRBJ1-2 and V is TRBV29-1; 9 nucleotides agree with TRBD1. Germline CDR1 SQVTM, CDR2 ANQGSEA. The CDR3 has 14 residues. Unmatched junction bases numbered 9, after V lost 6 bases and J lost 4 bases. CDR3 region: CSVERQGGGYGYTF. CDR3 nucleotides: TGCAGCGTCGAAAGACAGGGGGGTGGCTATGGCTACACCTTC.

Details on this clone: The junction departs from germline at one end; a sequencing error may be responsible. The chain employs TRBV19 and TRBJ1-2; D gene unclear. This CDR3 is built from 13 residues. In germline, CDR1 is LNHDA, CDR2 SQIVND (reference sequence). The CDR3 loop is CASRGNQDLRHSF. CDR3 in DNA: TGTGCCAGTAGGGGCAATCAAGATCTGCGACACTCATTC. The full variable domain, its missing parts supplied by reference TRBV19 and TRBJ1-2, is DGGITQSPKYLFRKEGQNVTLSCEQNLNHDAMYWYRQDPGQGLRLIYYSQIVNDFQKGDIAEGYSVSREKKESFPLTVTSAQKNPTAFYLCASRGNQDLRHSFGSGTRLTVV.

In this sample, this clone turned up once. The chain's CDR3 is CASSLRSGQGARETQYF. DNA of the CDR3: TGTGCCAGCAGCTTGAGATCGGGACAGGGGGCGCGGGAGACCCAGTACTTC. The chain employs TRBV5-5 and TRBJ2-5, with 12 bases that match TRBD1. V shed 1 base and J 5 bases; nucleotides not matched to a gene: 9. Germline CDR1 SGHKS, CDR2 YYEKEE (reference sequence). This CDR3 contains 17 residues.

This chain connects TRBV7-8 to TRBJ1-2, with D possibly matching TRBD1 (5 bases). Germline lookup yields CDR1 SGHVS and CDR2 FQNEAQ. The ends were cut back, 5 bases at V and 4 bases at J, with 11 bases in the middle. The CDR3 runs to 13 residues. The CDR3 region is CASSPQGPYGYTF. The CDR3 DNA follows: TGTGCCAGCAGCCCTCAGGGACCCTATGGCTACACCTTC.

This clone was recorded a few times. J is TRBJ2-3 and V is TRBV5-4; the match to TRBD1 covers 8 bases. The V segment lost 4 bases and the J segment 2 bases; nucleotides outside the gene matches: 3. From germline, CDR1 is SGHNT and CDR2 YYREEE (reference sequence). This CDR3 comprises 14 residues. CDR3 in amino acids: CASSQQGATDTQYF. DNA for the CDR3: TGTGCCAGCAGCCAGCAGGGGGCCACAGATACGCAGTATTTT.

The chain has TRBV5-1 and TRBJ1-1; D is unresolved. The CDR3 has 16 residues. Trimming removed 8 bases from V and 1 base from J, with 21 bases in between. Germline V lookup: CDR1 SGHRS, CDR2 YFSETQ. In DNA form, the CDR3 reads TGCGCCAGTCGTATCCGCAGCCGGAGTAGGAACACTGAAGCTTTCTTT. Translating it yields CASRIRSRSRNTEAFF. The complete variable domain, with remaining parts taken from reference TRBV5-1 and TRBJ1-1, reads KAGVTQTPRYLIKTRGQQVTLSCSPISGHRSVSWYQQTPGQGLQFLFEYFSETQRNKGNFPGRFSGRQFSNSRSEMNVSTLELGDSALYLCASRIRSRSRNTEAFFGQGTRLTVV.

This clone was counted once. The chain's CDR3 is CAWSVMETQYF. CDR3 in DNA: TGTGCCTGGAGTGTAATGGAGACCCAGTACTTC. The rearrangement uses TRBV30 and TRBJ2-5; D remains unclear. Germline V lookup: CDR1 GTSNPN, CDR2 SVGIG (reference sequence). V was cut by 0 bases and J by 5 bases, with 4 bases left in between. The CDR3 consists of 11 residues.

The rearrangement links TRBV15 to TRBJ2-7; 7 bases fit TRBD1. The germline V gene has CDR1 LNHNV and CDR2 YYDKDF (reference sequence). The CDR3 is 18 residues long. J gave up 5 bases and V 1 base, and 17 bases lay outside the gene matches. This CDR3 is CATSRGTVLTGLPHEQYF. In nucleotides, the CDR3 is TGTGCCACCAGCAGAGGCACCGTTTTGACAGGGCTGCCCCACGAGCAGTACTTC. Full variable domain (missing parts from reference TRBV15 and TRBJ2-7): DAMVIQNPRYQVTQFGKPVTLSCSQTLNHNVMYWYQQKSSQAPKLLFHYYDKDFNNEADTPDNFQSRRPNTSFCFLDIRSPGLGDTAMYLCATSRGTVLTGLPHEQYFGPGTRLTVT.

The J gene is TRBJ1-5, the V gene TRBV6-5, with D possibly matching TRBD1 (6 bases). Germline values: CDR1 MNHEY, CDR2 SVGAGI. V was pared by 6 bases and J by 6 bases, with 18 bases between. The CDR3 extends over 15 amino acids. CDR3 loop: CASSLSTGISQPQHF. CDR3 nucleotides: TGTGCCAGCAGCTTGAGCACAGGGATAAGTCAGCCCCAGCATTTT.

This clone was seen just once. The chain is built from TRBV5-5 and TRBJ2-7; D gene uncertain. The CDR3 extends over 13 amino acids. Per germline, CDR1 SGHKS and CDR2 YYEKEE (reference sequence). The V end was cut by 1 base, the J end by 13 bases, with 18 bases between. The CDR3 nucleotides are TGTGCCAGCAGCTTGTCAAGCCTGGCAGGCCCCTACTTC. This codes for CASSLSSLAGPYF.

This chain links TRBV15 with TRBJ2-7, with D tentatively TRBD1 or TRBD2 (5 bases each). CDR3 size: 15 residues. V dropped 0 bases and J dropped 5 bases, with 14 bases sitting between them. Germline values: CDR1 LNHNV, CDR2 YYDKDF (reference sequence). The CDR3 here is CATSRDLGDGNEQYF. The CDR3 DNA follows: TGTGCCACCAGCAGAGATCTCGGGGACGGGAACGAGCAGTACTTC.

The V and J genes are TRBV28 and TRBJ1-2, with TRBD1 identical over 9 bases. The CDR3 sequence is 13 residues long. Germline trimming cut 5 bases from V and 6 bases from J; bases unmatched to any gene: 4. From germline, CDR1 is MDHEN and CDR2 SYDVKM. CDR3 protein: CASSIQGAHGYTF. The CDR3 region has the DNA TGTGCCAGCAGTATACAGGGGGCCCATGGCTACACCTTC.

The rearrangement uses TRBV7-9 and TRBJ2-5; 9 bases fit TRBD2. The germline V gene encodes CDR1 SEHNR and CDR2 FQNEAQ (reference sequence). The CDR3 loop spans 17 amino acids. V was pared by 5 bases and J by 0 bases, with 10 bases of the junction left unmatched. CDR3 in amino acids: CASSPGVAGDYQETQYF. The CDR3 nucleotides read TGTGCCAGCAGCCCGGGCGTAGCGGGGGACTACCAAGAGACCCAGTACTTC. Looking up the rest from reference TRBV7-9 and TRBJ2-5 gives the full variable domain: DTGVSQNPRHKITKRGQNVTFRCDPISEHNRLYWYRQTLGQGPEFLTYFQNEAQLEKSRLLSDRFSAERPKGSFSTLEIQRTEQGDSAMYLCASSPGVAGDYQETQYFGPGTRLLVL.

V and J are TRBV30 and TRBJ2-7; D unclear. This CDR3 spans 11 amino acids. Germline values: CDR1 GTSNPN, CDR2 SVGIG (reference sequence). V was shortened by 4 bases and J by 3 bases, with 7 bases between the two germline ends. The CDR3 nucleotides are TGTGCCTGGAACCGTGTCTACGAGCAGTACTTC. It translates to CAWNRVYEQYF.

The V and J genes are TRBV3-1 (or the pseudogene TRBV3-2) and TRBJ2-7, with D possibly TRBD2 on 5 matching bases. The CDR3 spans 13 residues. Germline CDR1 reads LGHDT; CDR2 reads YNNKEL (reference sequence). V dropped 5 bases and J dropped 6 bases, with 14 bases sitting between them. CDR3: CASSATSLSEQYF. As DNA, the CDR3 is TGTGCCAGCAGCGCAACTAGTTTGAGCGAGCAGTACTTC.

The chain uses TRBV9 and TRBJ2-2; no firm D call. Germline values: CDR1 SGDLS, CDR2 YYNGEE. Trimming pared 0 bases from V and 6 bases from J, leaving 9 bases between. The CDR3 is 14 amino acids. CDR3 in DNA: TGTGCCAGCAGCGTAGAGTGGACCCCCGGGGAGCTGTTTTTT. This encodes CASSVEWTPGELFF.

The chain recombines TRBV4-3 with TRBJ1-6; no clear D gene. This CDR3 has 14 residues. Trimming took off 0 bases at V and 8 bases at J, with 8 bases between the two ends. Per the germline V gene, CDR1 is LGHNA and CDR2 is YSLEER. This chain's CDR3 is CASSQDKSDSPLHF. The DNA of the CDR3 is TGCGCCAGCAGCCAAGACAAATCGGATTCACCCCTCCACTTT.

This chain joins TRBV3-1 (or the pseudogene TRBV3-2) and TRBJ2-1; 10 bases are shared with TRBD1. The length of the CDR3 is 14 residues. The germline gives CDR1 LGHDT, CDR2 YNNKEL (reference sequence). V gave up 4 bases and J gave up 8 bases; unmatched junction bases: 5. CDR3 region: CASSLGQGFDEQFF. The CDR3 DNA reads as TGTGCCAGCAGCCTGGGACAGGGGTTCGATGAGCAGTTCTTC.

CDR3 DNA sequence: TGCGCCAGCAGCCAAGCAGCTAAGGGGTCCGGGGAGCTGTTTTTT. It is translated as CASSQAAKGSGELFF. This sequence joins TRBV4-1 and TRBJ2-2; D possibly corresponds to TRBD1 (5 bases). This CDR3 is built from 15 residues. V dropped 1 base and J dropped 6 bases, with 12 bases sitting between them. Germline assignment: CDR1 MGHRA and CDR2 YSYEKL.